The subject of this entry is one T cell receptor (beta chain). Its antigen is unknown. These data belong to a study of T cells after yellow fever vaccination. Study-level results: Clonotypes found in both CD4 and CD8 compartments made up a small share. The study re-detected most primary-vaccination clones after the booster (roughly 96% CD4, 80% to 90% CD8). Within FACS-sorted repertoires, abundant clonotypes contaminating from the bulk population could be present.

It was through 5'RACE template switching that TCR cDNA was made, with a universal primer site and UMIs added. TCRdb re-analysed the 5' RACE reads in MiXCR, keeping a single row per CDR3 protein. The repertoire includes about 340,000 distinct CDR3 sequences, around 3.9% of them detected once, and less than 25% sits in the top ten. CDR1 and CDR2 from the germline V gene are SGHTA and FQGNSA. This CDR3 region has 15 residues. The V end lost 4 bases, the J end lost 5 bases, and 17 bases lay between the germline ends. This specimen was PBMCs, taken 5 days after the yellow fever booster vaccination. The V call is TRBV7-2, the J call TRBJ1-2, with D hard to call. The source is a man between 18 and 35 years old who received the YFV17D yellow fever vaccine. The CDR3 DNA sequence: TGTGCCAGCAGCTCAGGCGGTGCGCCCTTTTATGGCTACACCTTC. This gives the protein CASSSGGAPFYGYTF.